This TCR beta chain was identified during a study of brain T cells in children with intractable seizures. Per germline, CDR1 SQVTM and CDR2 ANQGSEA. Trimming left V 3 bases short and J 1 base short, with 17 bases between. CDR3 length: 16 residues. Data came from immunoSEQ multiplex PCR; TCRdb stores just in-frame clones and leaves some out. The profile shows tens of thousands of clones, about 90% of them singletons. This sequence originates from a girl aged 2-10 years with Rasmussen encephalitis and intractable seizures. The source material was peripheral blood, sampled at surgery. This sequence joins TRBV29-1 and TRBJ2-3; no definite D call. This CDR3 is CSVDGRIGGGTDTQYF. In DNA form, the CDR3 reads TGCAGCGTTGATGGGCGTATTGGCGGAGGCACAGATACGCAGTATTTT.